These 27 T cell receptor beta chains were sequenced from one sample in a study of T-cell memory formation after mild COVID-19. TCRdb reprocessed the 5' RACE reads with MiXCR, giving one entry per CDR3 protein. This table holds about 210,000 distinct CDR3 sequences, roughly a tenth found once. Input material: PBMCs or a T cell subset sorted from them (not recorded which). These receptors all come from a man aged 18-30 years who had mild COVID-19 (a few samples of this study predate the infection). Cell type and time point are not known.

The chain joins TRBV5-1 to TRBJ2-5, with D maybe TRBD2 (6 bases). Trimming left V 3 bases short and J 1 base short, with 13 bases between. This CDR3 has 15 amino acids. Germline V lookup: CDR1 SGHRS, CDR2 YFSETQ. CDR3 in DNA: TGCGCCAGCAGCTCCGACGGGCGGGGCCAAGAGACCCAGTACTTC. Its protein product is CASSSDGRGQETQYF.

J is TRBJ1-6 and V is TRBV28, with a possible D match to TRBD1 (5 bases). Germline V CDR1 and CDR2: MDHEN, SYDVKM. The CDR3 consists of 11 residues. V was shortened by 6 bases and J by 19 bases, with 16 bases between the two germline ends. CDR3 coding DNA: TGTGCCAGCAGCAGTTTGGGACCTATGCACTTT. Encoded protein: CASSSLGPMHF.

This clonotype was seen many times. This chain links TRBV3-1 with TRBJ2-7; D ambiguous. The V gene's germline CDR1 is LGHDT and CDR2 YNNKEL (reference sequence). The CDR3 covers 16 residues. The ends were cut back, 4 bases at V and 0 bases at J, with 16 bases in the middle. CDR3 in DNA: TGTGCCAGCAGCCGTAATACCTTTTCTAGCTCCTACGAGCAGTACTTC. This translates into CASSRNTFSSSYEQYF.

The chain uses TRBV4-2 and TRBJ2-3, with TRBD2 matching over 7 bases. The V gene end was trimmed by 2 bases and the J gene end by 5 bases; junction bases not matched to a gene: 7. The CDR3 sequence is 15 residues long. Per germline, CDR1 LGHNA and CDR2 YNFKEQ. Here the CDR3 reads CASSQPGLGEDTQYF. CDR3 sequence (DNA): TGTGCCAGCAGCCAACCAGGACTAGGGGAAGATACGCAGTATTTT.

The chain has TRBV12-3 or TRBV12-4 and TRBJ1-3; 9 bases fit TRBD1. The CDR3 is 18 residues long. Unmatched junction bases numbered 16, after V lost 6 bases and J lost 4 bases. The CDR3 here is CASRPGDRAQTWGNTIYF. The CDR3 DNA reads TGTGCCAGCAGGCCAGGGGACAGGGCCCAAACATGGGGAAACACCATATATTTT.

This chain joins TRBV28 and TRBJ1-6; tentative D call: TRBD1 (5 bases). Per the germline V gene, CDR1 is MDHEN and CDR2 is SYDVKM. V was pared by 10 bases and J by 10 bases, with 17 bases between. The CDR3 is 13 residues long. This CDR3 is CATKGLGVSPLHF. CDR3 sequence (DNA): TGTGCCACCAAGGGGTTGGGAGTGTCACCCCTCCACTTT. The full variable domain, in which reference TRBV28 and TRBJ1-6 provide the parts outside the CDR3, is DVKVTQSSRYLVKRTGEKVFLECVQDMDHENMFWYRQDPGLGLRLIYFSYDVKMKEKGDIPEGYSVSREKKERFSLILESASTNQTSMYLCATKGLGVSPLHFGNGTRLTVT.

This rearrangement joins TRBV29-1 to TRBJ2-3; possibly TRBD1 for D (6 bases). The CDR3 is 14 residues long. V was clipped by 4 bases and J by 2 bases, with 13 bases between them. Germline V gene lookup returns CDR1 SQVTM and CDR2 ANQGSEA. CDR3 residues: CSVAQGRFTDTQYF. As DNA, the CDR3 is TGCAGCGTTGCACAGGGTCGCTTCACAGATACGCAGTATTTT.

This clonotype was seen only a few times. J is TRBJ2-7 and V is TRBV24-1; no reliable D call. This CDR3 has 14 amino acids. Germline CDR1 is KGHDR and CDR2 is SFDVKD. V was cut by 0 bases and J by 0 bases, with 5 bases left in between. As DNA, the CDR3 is TGTGCCACCAGTGATTTGTCCGTCTCCTACGAGCAGTACGTC. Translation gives CATSDLSVSYEQYV.

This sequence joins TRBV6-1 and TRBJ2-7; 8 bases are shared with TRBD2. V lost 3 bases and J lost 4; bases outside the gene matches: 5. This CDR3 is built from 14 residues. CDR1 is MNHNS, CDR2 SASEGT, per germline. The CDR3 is CASSEGLAGYEQYF. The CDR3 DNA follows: TGTGCCAGCAGTGAGGGGCTAGCGGGTTACGAGCAGTACTTC.

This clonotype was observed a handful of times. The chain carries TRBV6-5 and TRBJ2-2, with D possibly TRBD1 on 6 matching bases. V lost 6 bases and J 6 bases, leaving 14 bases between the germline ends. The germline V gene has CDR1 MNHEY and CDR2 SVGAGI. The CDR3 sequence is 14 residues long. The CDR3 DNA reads TGTGCCAGCAGCCCGGACAGTGCCGCCGGGGAGCTGTTTTTT. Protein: CASSPDSAAGELFF.

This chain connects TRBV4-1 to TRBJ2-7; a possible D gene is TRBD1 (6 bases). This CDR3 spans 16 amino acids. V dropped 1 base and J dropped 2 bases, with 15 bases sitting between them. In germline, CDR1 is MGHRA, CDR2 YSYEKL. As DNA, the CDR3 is TGCGCCAGCAGCCAAGTTAGGCAGGGGTGTACCTACGAGCAGTACGTC. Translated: CASSQVRQGCTYEQYV.

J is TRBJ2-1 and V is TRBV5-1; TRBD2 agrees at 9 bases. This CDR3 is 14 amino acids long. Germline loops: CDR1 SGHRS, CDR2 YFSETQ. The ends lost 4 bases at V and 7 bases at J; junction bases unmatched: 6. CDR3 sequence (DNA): TGCGCCAGCAGCAAAAGCGGGGGGATGAATGAGCAGTTCTTC. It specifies CASSKSGGMNEQFF.

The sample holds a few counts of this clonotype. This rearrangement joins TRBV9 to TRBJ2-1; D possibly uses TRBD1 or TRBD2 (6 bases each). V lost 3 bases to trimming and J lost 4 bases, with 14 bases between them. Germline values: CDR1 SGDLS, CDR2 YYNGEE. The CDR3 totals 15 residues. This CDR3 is CASSEEEGTYNEQFF. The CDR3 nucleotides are TGTGCCAGCAGCGAGGAGGAGGGGACATACAATGAGCAGTTCTTC. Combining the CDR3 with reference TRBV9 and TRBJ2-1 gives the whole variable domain DSGVTQTPKHLITATGQRVTLRCSPRSGDLSVYWYQQSLDQGLQFLIQYYNGEERAKGNILERFSAQQFPDLHSELNLSSLELGDSALYFCASSEEEGTYNEQFFGPGTRLTVL.

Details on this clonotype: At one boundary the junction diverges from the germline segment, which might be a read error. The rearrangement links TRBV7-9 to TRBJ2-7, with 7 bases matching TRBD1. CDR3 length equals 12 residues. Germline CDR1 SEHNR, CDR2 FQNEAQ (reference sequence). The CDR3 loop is CASSLVGQVIDF. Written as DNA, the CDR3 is TGTGCCAGCAGCTTAGTAGGACAGGTGATTGACTTC. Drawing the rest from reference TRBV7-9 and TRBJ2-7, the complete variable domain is DTGVSQNPRHKITKRGQNVTFRCDPISEHNRLYWYRQTLGQGPEFLTYFQNEAQLEKSRLLSDRFSAERPKGSFSTLEIQRTEQGDSAMYLCASSLVGQVIDFGPGTRLTVT.

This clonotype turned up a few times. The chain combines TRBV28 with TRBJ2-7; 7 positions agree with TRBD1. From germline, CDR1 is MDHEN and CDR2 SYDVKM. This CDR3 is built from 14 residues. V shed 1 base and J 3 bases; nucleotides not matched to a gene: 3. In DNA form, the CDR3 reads TGTGCCAGCAGTTTATTCGGGACAGACTACGAGCAGTACGTC. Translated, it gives CASSLFGTDYEQYV.

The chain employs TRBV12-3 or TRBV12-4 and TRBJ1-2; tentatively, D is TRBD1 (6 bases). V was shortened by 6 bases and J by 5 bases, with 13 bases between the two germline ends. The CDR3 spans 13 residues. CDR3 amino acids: CASRPTGYYGYTF. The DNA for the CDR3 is TGTGCCAGCAGACCGACAGGATATTATGGCTACACCTTC.

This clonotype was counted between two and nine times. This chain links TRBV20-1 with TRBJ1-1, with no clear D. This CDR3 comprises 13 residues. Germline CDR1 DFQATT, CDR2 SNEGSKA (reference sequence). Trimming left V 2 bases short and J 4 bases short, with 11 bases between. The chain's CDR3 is CSARSGSVTEAFF. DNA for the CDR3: TGCAGTGCTAGATCGGGGAGTGTCACTGAAGCTTTCTTT.

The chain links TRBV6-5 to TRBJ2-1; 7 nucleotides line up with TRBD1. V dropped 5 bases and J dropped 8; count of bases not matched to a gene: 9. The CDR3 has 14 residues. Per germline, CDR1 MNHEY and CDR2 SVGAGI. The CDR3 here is CASSRTGLTDEQFF. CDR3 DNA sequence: TGTGCCAGCAGTCGGACAGGCTTGACGGATGAGCAGTTCTTC.

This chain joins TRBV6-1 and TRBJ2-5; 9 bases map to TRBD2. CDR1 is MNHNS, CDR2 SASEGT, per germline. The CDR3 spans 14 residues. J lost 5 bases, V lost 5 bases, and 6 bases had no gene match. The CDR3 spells CASSPIAGVETQYF. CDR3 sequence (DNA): TGTGCCAGCAGTCCCATAGCGGGGGTTGAGACCCAGTACTTC.

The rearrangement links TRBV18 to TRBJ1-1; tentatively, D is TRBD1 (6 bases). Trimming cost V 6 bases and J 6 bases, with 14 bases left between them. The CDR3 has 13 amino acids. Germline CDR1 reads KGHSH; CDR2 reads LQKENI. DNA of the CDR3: TGTGCCAGCTCCTTGTCAGGGGAACCTGAAGCTTTCTTT. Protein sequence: CASSLSGEPEAFF.

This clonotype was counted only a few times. Here the CDR3 DNA reads TGCAGTGCTAGAGTTAATCAGGGGGATGTAGGCTACACCTTC. Translation gives CSARVNQGDVGYTF. The chain links TRBV20-1 to TRBJ1-2, with TRBD1 matching 7 bases. CDR3 size: 14 residues. J lost 8 bases, V lost 1 base, and 10 bases had no gene match. The germline gives CDR1 DFQATT, CDR2 SNEGSKA (reference sequence).

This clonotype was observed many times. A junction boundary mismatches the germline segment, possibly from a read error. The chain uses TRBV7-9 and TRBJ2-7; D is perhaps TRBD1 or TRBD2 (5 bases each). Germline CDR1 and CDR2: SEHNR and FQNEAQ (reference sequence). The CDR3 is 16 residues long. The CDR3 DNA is TGTGCCAGCAGTTTAGACGGGACCCTAGCTGCCTACGAGCAGTACTTC. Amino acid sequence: CASSLDGTLAAYEQYF. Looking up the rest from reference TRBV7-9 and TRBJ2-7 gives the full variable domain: DTGVSQNPRHKITKRGQNVTFRCDPISEHNRLYWYRQTLGQGPEFLTYFQNEAQLEKSRLLSDRFSAERPKGSFSTLEIQRTEQGDSAMYLCASSLDGTLAAYEQYFGPGTRLTVT.

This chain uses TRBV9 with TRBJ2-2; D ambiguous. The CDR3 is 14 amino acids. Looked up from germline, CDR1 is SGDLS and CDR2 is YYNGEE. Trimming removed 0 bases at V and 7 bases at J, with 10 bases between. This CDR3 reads CASSVEPRIGELFF. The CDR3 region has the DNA TGTGCCAGCAGCGTAGAGCCTAGAATCGGGGAGCTGTTTTTT.

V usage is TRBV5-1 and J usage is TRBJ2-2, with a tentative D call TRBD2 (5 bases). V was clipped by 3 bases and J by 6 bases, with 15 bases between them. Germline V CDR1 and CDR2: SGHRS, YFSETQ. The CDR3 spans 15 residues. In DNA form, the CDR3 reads TGCGCCAGCAGCTATCAATCAGCGGTTTCCGGGGAGCTGTTTTTT. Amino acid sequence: CASSYQSAVSGELFF.

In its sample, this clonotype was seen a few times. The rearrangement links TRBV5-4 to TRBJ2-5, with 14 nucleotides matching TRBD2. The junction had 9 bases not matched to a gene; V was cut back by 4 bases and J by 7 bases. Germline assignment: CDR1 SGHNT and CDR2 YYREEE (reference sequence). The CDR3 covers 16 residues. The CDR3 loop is CASSTGLAGVLGTQYF. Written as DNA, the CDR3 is TGTGCCAGCAGCACGGGACTAGCGGGGGTTCTAGGGACCCAGTACTTC.

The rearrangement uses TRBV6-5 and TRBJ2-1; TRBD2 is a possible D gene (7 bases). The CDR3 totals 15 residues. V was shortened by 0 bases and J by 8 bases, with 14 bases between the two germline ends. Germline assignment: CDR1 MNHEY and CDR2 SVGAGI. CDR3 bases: TGTGCCAGCAGTTACTCGAGGGAGGGGGGACATGAGCAGTTCTTC. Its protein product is CASSYSREGGHEQFF.

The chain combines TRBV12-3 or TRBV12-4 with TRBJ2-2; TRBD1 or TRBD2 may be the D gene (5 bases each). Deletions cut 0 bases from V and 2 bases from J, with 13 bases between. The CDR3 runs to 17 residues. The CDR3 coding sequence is TGTGCCAGCAGTTTAGCGCTCGGGGCAGTAAACACCGGGGAGCTGTTTTTT. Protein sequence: CASSLALGAVNTGELFF.